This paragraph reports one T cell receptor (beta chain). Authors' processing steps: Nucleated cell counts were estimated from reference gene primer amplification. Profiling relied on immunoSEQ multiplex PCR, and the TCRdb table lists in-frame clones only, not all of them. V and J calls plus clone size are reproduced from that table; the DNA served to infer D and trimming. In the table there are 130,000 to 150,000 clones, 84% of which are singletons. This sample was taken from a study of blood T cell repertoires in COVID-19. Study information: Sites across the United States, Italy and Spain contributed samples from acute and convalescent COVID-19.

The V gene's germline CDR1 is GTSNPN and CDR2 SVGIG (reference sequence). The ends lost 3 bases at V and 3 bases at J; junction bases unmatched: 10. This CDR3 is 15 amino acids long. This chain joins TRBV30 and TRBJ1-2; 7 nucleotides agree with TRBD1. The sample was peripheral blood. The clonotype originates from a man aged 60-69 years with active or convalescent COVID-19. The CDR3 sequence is CAWSEWDSIYYGYTF. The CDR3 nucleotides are TGTGCCTGGAGCGAGTGGGACAGCATCTACTATGGCTACACCTTC.